The sample holds many counts of the clone carrying this T cell receptor (beta chain). Its target is unknown. This entry comes from a study of CD8 T cells in ankylosing spondylitis. TCRdb reprocessed the 5' RACE reads via MiXCR and lists one record per CDR3 protein. The sample records 250,000 to 350,000 distinct CDR3 sequences, roughly 20% being singletons. Study results and caveats: Apparently characteristic of ankylosing spondylitis blood was a TCR beta motif (under ten highly homologous variants).

The sequenced sample consisted of blood, either unsorted or a sorted T cell fraction (not recorded which). This sequence was found in a female donor with ankylosing spondylitis or in good health (not recorded which).

CDR3 sequence (DNA): TGTGCCAGCAGCTTACGGTTAGGCGGGGAGCTGTTTTTT. Its translation is CASSLRLGGELFF. The genes are TRBV7-2 and TRBJ2-2; no reliable D call. From germline, CDR1 is SGHTA and CDR2 FQGNSA. Deletions cut 2 bases from V and 7 bases from J, with 8 bases between. The CDR3 loop spans 13 amino acids.